The T cell receptor beta chain under discussion was sequenced for a study of blood T cell repertoires in COVID-19. In terms of age and location, participants ranged from roughly 18 to 100 years and lived in under 30 US areas. Among Cohort 3 donors, those recovered had two negative PCRs, clearance, or symptom resolution. The method was immunoSEQ multiplex PCR; TCRdb's version includes in-frame clones alone and lacks a portion of them. Of 350,000 or so clones detected, about 92% appear once; the ten largest clones hold less than 20%. CDR3 length: 14 residues. Germline loops: CDR1 LNHDA, CDR2 SQIVND (reference sequence). Trimming left V 3 bases short and J 2 bases short, with 9 bases between.

This clonotype originated in a woman aged 30 to 39 who had recovered from COVID-19. The chain recombines TRBV19 with TRBJ2-3; no definite D call. Sequenced input: PBMCs or T cells enriched from blood (not recorded which). This CDR3 reads CASSISINTDTQYF. DNA of the CDR3: TGTGCCAGTAGTATCTCTATTAACACAGATACGCAGTATTTT. The full variable domain, in which reference TRBV19 and TRBJ2-3 provide the parts outside the CDR3, is DGGITQSPKYLFRKEGQNVTLSCEQNLNHDAMYWYRQDPGQGLRLIYYSQIVNDFQKGDIAEGYSVSREKKESFPLTVTSAQKNPTAFYLCASSISINTDTQYFGPGTRLTVL.